This T cell receptor beta chain was identified in a study of blood T cell repertoires in COVID-19. Study in general: From T cells, B-cell-depleted T cells, or PBMCs came the material, which was cDNA or gDNA.

This clone came up a few times. The CDR3 length is 12 residues. Germline CDR1 and CDR2: MNHEY and SVGAGI. Trimming stripped 4 bases from V and 3 bases from J, with 7 bases between. Original processing methods: Nucleated cell number was recorded as an estimate derived from reference gene primer amplification. TCRdb's table, derived via immunoSEQ multiplex PCR, lists solely in-frame clones and lacks some. The V and J calls and clone size were taken over from that table, and D and trimming were inferred from the DNA. The table lists fewer than 45,000 clones, approximately 69% of them singletons. V usage is TRBV6-5 and J usage is TRBJ2-7; D call uncertain. The sample comprised peripheral blood. This sequence was found in a man aged 70 or older with COVID-19, enrolled during active disease. The CDR3: CASSSSRYEQYF. The CDR3 nucleotides read TGTGCCAGCAGTTCTTCCCGCTACGAGCAGTACTTC.